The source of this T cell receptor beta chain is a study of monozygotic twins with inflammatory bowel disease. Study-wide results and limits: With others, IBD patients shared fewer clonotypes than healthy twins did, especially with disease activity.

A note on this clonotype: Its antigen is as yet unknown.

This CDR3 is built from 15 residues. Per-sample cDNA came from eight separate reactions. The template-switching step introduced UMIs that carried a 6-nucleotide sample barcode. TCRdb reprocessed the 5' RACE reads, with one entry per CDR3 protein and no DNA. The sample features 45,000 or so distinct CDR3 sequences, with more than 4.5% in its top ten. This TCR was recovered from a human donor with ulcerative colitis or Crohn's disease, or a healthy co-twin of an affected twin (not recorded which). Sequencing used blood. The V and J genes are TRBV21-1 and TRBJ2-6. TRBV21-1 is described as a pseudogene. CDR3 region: CASSKYPSGANVLTF.